This T cell receptor (beta chain) was sequenced in a study of shared clonotypes between healthy human individuals. Profiling relied on immunoSEQ multiplex PCR, and the TCRdb table lists in-frame clones only, not all of them. Among some 2.4 million clones, approximately 93% were seen once, and the ten largest hold 0.36%. Looked up from germline, CDR1 is MNHEY and CDR2 is SMNVEV (reference sequence). The trim removed 6 bases at V and 1 base at J, leaving 12 bases unmatched. This CDR3 is built from 16 residues. As to this clone: Its antigen is not identified.

Overall study results and limits: The authors sampled blood alone, and tissue repertoires likely differ.

The specimen was naive CD4+ T cells from PBMCs. Subset: CD45RA+ positively selected. This chain joins TRBV27 and TRBJ2-7; TRBD2 matches at 7 bases. This clonotype was obtained from a man in his late teens or twenties in good health. Some clones in this sample may be carry-over from other donors' samples. The CDR3 protein is CASRELSRDYSYEQYF. Written as DNA, the CDR3 is TGTGCCAGCAGGGAGTTGTCGCGGGACTATTCCTACGAGCAGTACTTC.